This TCR beta chain came from a study of cytotoxic CD8 clonotypes in ibrutinib-treated CLL. Study-wide results and limits: Baseline clonality exceeded age-matched healthy donors and tracked circulating CD8+ T-cell counts.

The ends were cut back, 2 bases at V and 7 bases at J, with 9 bases in the middle. The CDR3 consists of 13 residues. Germline CDR1 LGHNT, CDR2 FRNRAP. The repertoire was sequenced with immunoSEQ multiplex PCR; TCRdb's copy has only in-frame clones and lacks some. This table holds some 120,000 clones, around four fifths found once. Remarks on this clone: Its antigen is unknown.

The clonotype originates from a human donor with chronic lymphocytic leukemia. The sequenced sample was PBMCs, obtained after 24 months of ibrutinib treatment. This chain connects TRBV12-5 to TRBJ1-5; D uncertain. The CDR3 DNA sequence: TGTGCTAGTGGTTTGTCAAGTAGGCAGCCCCAGCATTTT. It translates to CASGLSSRQPQHF.